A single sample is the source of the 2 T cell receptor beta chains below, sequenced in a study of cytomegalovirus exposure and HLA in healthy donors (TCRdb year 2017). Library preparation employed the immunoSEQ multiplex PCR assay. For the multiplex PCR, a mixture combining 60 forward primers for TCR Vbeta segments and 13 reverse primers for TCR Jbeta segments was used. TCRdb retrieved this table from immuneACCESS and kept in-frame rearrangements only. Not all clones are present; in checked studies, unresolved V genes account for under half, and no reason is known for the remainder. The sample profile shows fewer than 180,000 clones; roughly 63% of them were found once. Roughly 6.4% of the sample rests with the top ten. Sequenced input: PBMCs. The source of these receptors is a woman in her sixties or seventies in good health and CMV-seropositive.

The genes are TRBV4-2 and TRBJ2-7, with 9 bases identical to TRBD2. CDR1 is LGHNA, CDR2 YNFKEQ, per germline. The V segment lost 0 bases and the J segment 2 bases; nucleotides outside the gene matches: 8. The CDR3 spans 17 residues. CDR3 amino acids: CASSQEAGEREAYEQYF. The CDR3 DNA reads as TGTGCCAGCAGCCAAGAGGCGGGCGAGCGGGAGGCCTACGAGCAGTACTTC.

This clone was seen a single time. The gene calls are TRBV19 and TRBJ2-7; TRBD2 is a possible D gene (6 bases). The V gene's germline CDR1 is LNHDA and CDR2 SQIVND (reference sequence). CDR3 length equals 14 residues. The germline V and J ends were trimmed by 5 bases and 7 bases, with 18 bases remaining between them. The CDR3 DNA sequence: TGTGCCAGTAGTTACGCAGGGAGGTTACGGGAGCAGTACTTC. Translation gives CASSYAGRLREQYF.